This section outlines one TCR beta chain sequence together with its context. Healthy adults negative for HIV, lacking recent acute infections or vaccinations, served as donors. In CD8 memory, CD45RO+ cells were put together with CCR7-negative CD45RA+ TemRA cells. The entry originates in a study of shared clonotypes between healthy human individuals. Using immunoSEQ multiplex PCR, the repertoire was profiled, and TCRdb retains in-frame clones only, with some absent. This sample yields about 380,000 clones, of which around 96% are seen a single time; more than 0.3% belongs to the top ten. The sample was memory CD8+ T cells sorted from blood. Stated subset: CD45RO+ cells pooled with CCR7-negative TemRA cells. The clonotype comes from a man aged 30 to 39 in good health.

CDR3 residues: CASSHPSGVLTF. The DNA for the CDR3 is TGTGCCAGCAGTCACCCCTCCGGCGTCCTGACTTTC. The rearrangement links TRBV7-9 to TRBJ2-6; D gene unclear. V was shortened by 6 bases and J by 12 bases, with 12 bases between the two germline ends. This CDR3 comprises 12 residues. Germline V CDR1 and CDR2: SEHNR, FQNEAQ (reference sequence).